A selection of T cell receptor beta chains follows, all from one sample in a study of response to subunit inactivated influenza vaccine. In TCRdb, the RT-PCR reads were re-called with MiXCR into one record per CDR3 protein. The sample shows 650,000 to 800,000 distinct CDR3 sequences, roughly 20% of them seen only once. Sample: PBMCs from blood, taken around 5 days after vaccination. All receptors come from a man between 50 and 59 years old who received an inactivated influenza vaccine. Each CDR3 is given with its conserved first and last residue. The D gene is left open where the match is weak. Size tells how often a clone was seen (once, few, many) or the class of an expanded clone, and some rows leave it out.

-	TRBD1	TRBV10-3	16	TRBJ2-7	TGTGCCATCAGTGGGGTGATGGACAGGTCGCAATACGAGCAGTACTTC	CAISGVMDRSQYEQYF
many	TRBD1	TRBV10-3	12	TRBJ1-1	TGTGCCATCAGTGAGGACAGGGCTGAAGCTTTCTTT	CAISEDRAEAFF
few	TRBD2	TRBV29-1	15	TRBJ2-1	TGCAGCGTTGAAAAGGGGACTAGCGGAAACAATGAGCAGTTCTTC	CSVEKGTSGNNEQFF
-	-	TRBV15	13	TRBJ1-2	TGTGCCACCAGCCCGGACACGAACTATGGCTACACCTTC	CATSPDTNYGYTF
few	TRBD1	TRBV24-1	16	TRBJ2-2	TGTGCCACCAGTGACCCAGGGGGCGCAAACACCGGGGAGCTGTTTTTT	CATSDPGGANTGELFF
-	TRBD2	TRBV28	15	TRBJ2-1	TGTGCCAGCAGTTACGAGCTAGCGGGTCCCAATGAGCAGTTCTTC	CASSYELAGPNEQFF
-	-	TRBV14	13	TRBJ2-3	TGTGCCAGCAGCAGTTACGCAACAGATACGCAGTATTTT	CASSSYATDTQYF
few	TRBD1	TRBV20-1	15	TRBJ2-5	TGCAGTGCTAGAGATGTGACAGGGACCTACGGGACCCAGTACTTC	CSARDVTGTYGTQYF
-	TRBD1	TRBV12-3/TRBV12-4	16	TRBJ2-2	TGTGCCAGCACTCCTTTTAAGGGGGCGCCAGCCGGGGAGCTGTTTTTT	CASTPFKGAPAGELFF
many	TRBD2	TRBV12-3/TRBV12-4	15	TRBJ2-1	TGTGCCAGCAGTCCGGGACTAGCGGGCCTCAATGAGCAGTTCTTC	CASSPGLAGLNEQFF
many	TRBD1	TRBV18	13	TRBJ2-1	TGTGCCAGCTCACTCGACAGGGTCAATGAGCAGTTCTTC	CASSLDRVNEQFF
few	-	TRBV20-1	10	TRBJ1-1	TGCAGTGCTGGAGACGGTGAAGCTTTCTTT	CSAGDGEAFF
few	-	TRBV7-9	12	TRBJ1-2	TGTGCCAGCAGCTTTAATCAGGGCGCAAACACCTTC	CASSFNQGANTF
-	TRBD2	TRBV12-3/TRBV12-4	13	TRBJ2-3	TGTGCCAGCGGGACTAGCGGGGGTAATACGCAGTATTTT	CASGTSGGNTQYF
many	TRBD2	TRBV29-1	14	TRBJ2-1	TGCAGCGTTGAGGCGGGAGGGCCTGTCGATGAGCAGTTCTTC	CSVEAGGPVDEQFF
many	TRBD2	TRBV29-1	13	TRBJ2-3	TGCAGCGTTAGACTAGCTGGGACAGATACGCAGTATTTT	CSVRLAGTDTQYF
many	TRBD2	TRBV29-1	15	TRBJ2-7	TGCAGCGTTGAATGGAACGGCGGGAGGGGATACGAGCAGTACTTC	CSVEWNGGRGYEQYF
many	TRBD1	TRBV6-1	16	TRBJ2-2	TGTGCCAGCAGCCCGGACAGGGGGCGAAACACCGGGGAGCTGTTTTTT	CASSPDRGRNTGELFF
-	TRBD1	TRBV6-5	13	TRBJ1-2	TGTGCCAGCAGTTACTCCAGGGGGCAAGGCTACACCTTC	CASSYSRGQGYTF
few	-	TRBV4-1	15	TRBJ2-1	TGCGCCAGCAGCCCGCGGGACACCGGTTACAATGAGCAGTTCTTC	CASSPRDTGYNEQFF
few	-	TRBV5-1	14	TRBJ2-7	TGCGCCAGCAGCTTGGTTGGGACAATGGATGAGCAGTACTTC	CASSLVGTMDEQYF
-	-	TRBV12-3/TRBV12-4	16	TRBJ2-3	TGTGCCAGCAGTAATGGACAAACGTTACGGACAGATACGCAGTATTTT	CASSNGQTLRTDTQYF
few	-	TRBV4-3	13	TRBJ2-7	TGCGCCAGCAGCCAAGATGGGCCTGACGAGCAGTACTTC	CASSQDGPDEQYF
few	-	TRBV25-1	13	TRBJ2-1	TGTGCCAGCAGTGGGAGGGGGGCACATGAGCAGTTCTTC	CASSGRGAHEQFF
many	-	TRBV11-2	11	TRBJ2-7	TGTGCCAGCAGCGACTTTGACGAGCAGTACTTC	CASSDFDEQYF
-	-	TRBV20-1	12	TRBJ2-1	TGCAGTGCTGTTTCAAGGGGGAATGAGCAGTTCTTC	CSAVSRGNEQFF
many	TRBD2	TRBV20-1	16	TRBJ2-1	TGCAGTGCTAGAGTCGTCGGGGGACTAACCTACAATGAGCAGTTCTTC	CSARVVGGLTYNEQFF
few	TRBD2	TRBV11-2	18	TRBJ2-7	TGTGCCAGCAACCCTCAGGGACTAGCGGGAGATTTATCCTACGAGCAGTACTTC	CASNPQGLAGDLSYEQYF
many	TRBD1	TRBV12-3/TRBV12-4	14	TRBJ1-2	TGTGCCAGCAGCTTCGACAGGGAAGGGTATGGCTACACCTTC	CASSFDREGYGYTF
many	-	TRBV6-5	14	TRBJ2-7	TGTGCCAGCAGCTCCTCCGTTGCCTCCAAGGGGCAGTACTTC	CASSSSVASKGQYF
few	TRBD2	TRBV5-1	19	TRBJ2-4	TGCGCCAGCAGCTCTAGGACTAGCGGGAGGGTTGACGGCAAAAACATTCAGTACTTC	CASSSRTSGRVDGKNIQYF
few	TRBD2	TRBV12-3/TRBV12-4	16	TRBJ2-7	TGTGCCACCAGTGGGCGGGGGGGCCTCAACTCCTACGAGCAGTACTTC	CATSGRGGLNSYEQYF
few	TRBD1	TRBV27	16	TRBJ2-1	TGTGCCAGCAGTTTATTACAGGGGCGCGGATACAATGAGCAGTTCTTC	CASSLLQGRGYNEQFF
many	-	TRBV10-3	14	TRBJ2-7	TGTGCCATCAGTGACGATTTGAGGGTCGACGAGCAGTACTTC	CAISDDLRVDEQYF
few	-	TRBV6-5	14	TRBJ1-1	TGTGCCAGCAGTTCTTATGGGGTAGGCTCTGAAGCTTTCTTT	CASSSYGVGSEAFF
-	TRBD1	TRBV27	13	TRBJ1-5	TGTGCCAGCAGGGGACAGGCCTATCAGCCCCAGCATTTT	CASRGQAYQPQHF
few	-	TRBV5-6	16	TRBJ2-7	TGTGCCAGCAGCCCAAAAAGGACGTCTTACTCCTACGAGCAGTACTTC	CASSPKRTSYSYEQYF
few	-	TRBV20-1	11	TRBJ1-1	TGCAGTGCTCTGTACTCCACTGAAGCTTTCTTT	CSALYSTEAFF
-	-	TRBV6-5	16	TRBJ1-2	TGTGCCAGCAGTTATTATGGGCGGAATTCTAACTATGGCTACACCTTC	CASSYYGRNSNYGYTF
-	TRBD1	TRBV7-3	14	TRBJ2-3	TGTGCCAGCGGCGGACAGGGTGCGATAGATACGCAGTATTTT	CASGGQGAIDTQYF